These 10 T cell receptor beta chains were sequenced from one sample in a study of T cells expressing NK-cell markers (dated by TCRdb to about 2020). Libraries were prepared through 5' RACE. Data came from an Illumina HiSeq 2000. The reads were reprocessed in TCRdb, with one entry per CDR3 protein sequence and no accompanying DNA. The table for this sample shows about 300,000 distinct CDR3 sequences. The ten largest clones add up to around 4% of the sample. What was sequenced was blood T cells: a sorted CD56 or NKG2C T cell subset, CD4+ or CD8+ T cells, or bulk PBMC T cells (not recorded which). All receptors come from a woman aged 18-70 years in good health.

This chain links TRBV7-9 with TRBJ2-5; there is no DNA to check the TCRdb D call of TRBD2. This CDR3 is built from 15 residues. Germline lookup yields CDR1 SEHNR and CDR2 FQNEAQ (reference sequence). The CDR3 reads CASSKIAGTQETQYF.

This chain links TRBV5-4 with TRBJ2-4; the TCRdb call, TRBD2, lacks DNA for checking. Germline V gene data show CDR1 as SGHNT and CDR2 as YYREEE (reference sequence). The CDR3 is 17 residues long. The CDR3: CASSRSQVRGGVDIQYF.

The J gene is TRBJ2-7, the V gene TRBV4-1; checking the TCRdb D call of TRBD2 is not possible without DNA. Looked up from germline, CDR1 is MGHRA and CDR2 is YSYEKL. The CDR3 is 19 amino acids. CDR3 sequence: CASSQWVASGRGDEYEQYF.

This chain joins TRBV27 and TRBJ1-5. CDR3 length equals 14 residues. CDR1 MNHEY and CDR2 SMNVEV come from the germline V gene (reference sequence). This CDR3 reads CASSFFGQNQPQHF.

CDR3 sequence reads: CASSSLAGAGVSEQFF. The chain combines TRBV11-3 with TRBJ2-1; TCRdb names TRBD2, which stays unverified in the absence of DNA. Germline CDR1 and CDR2: SGHNT and YENEEA. The CDR3 loop spans 16 amino acids.

This CDR3 is CSAGVGSEGGYTF. The chain uses TRBV20-1 and TRBJ1-2; TCRdb selects TRBD1, and the lack of DNA leaves this call unchecked. Germline V gene data show CDR1 as DFQATT and CDR2 as SNEGSKA (reference sequence). The CDR3 is made up of 13 amino acids.

The gene calls are TRBV4-3 and TRBJ2-5; the TCRdb call, TRBD1, lacks DNA for checking. The CDR3 sequence is 16 residues long. CDR1 and CDR2 from the germline V gene are LGHNA and YSLEER. CDR3 protein: CASSQRTGGPQETQYF.

The gene calls are TRBV7-9 and TRBJ2-3. Germline V lookup: CDR1 SEHNR, CDR2 FQNEAQ (reference sequence). This CDR3 contains 13 residues. This CDR3 reads CASSLGYTDTQYF. The full variable domain, in which reference TRBV7-9 and TRBJ2-3 provide the parts outside the CDR3, is DTGVSQNPRHKITKRGQNVTFRCDPISEHNRLYWYRQTLGQGPEFLTYFQNEAQLEKSRLLSDRFSAERPKGSFSTLEIQRTEQGDSAMYLCASSLGYTDTQYFGPGTRLTVL.

The chain combines TRBV5-4 with TRBJ2-3; TCRdb outputs TRBD1, but without DNA this stays unchecked. CDR3 length: 14 residues. From germline, CDR1 is SGHNT and CDR2 YYREEE (reference sequence). The CDR3: CASNPGPGTDTQYF.

The V and J genes are TRBV6-2 or TRBV6-3 and TRBJ1-5; TCRdb proposes TRBD1, but this gene call is untestable without DNA. The CDR3 loop spans 16 amino acids. CDR1 MNHEY and CDR2 SVGEGT come from the germline V gene. CDR3 loop: CASSFARGASNQPQHF.